These 32 T cell receptor beta chains originate from one sample sequenced in a study of T-cell reconstitution after alpha-beta-depleted transplantation in children. Unique molecular identifiers were used to barcode this TCRbeta library. TCRdb reprocessed the PCR reads via MiXCR and lists one record per CDR3 protein. The sample has 450,000 to 550,000 distinct CDR3 sequences; about an eighth are singletons. The starting material was PBMCs, mostly from graft donor cells, obtained 180 days after TCRalphabeta/CD19-depleted stem cell transplant. All receptors derive from a female patient between 2 and 15 years old who had a stem cell transplant for aplastic anemia, so the T cells may come from the graft donor.

This chain links TRBV6-5 with TRBJ2-1, with D hard to call. V lost 0 bases and J 5 bases, leaving 17 bases between the germline ends. Germline V gives CDR1 MNHEY, CDR2 SVGAGI. CDR3 length equals 17 residues. Written as DNA, the CDR3 is TGTGCCAGCAGTTACTCGACGGCCCCTCGCAGGCACAATGAGCAGTTCTTC. Amino acid sequence: CASSYSTAPRRHNEQFF.

There are a few counts of this clonotype. The genes are TRBV4-1 and TRBJ2-1, with 15 nucleotides matching TRBD2. The CDR3 is 17 amino acids. V lost 4 bases to trimming and J lost 6 bases; unmatched junction nucleotides: 7. CDR1 MGHRA and CDR2 YSYEKL come from the germline V gene. This CDR3 is CASSLGLAGGLGNEQFF. The CDR3 DNA sequence: TGCGCCAGCAGCCTGGGACTAGCGGGAGGACTAGGCAATGAGCAGTTCTTC.

This clonotype was found a few times. The V and J genes are TRBV20-1 and TRBJ1-5; tentative D call: TRBD1 (5 bases). Germline V gene data show CDR1 as DFQATT and CDR2 as SNEGSKA (reference sequence). V was cut by 1 base and J by 9 bases, with 7 bases left in between. This CDR3 has 11 amino acids. The CDR3 DNA follows: TGCAGTGCTAGAGTGGGGGGGCCCCAGCATTTT. Its translation: CSARVGGPQHF.

This clonotype was detected only a few times. The chain recombines TRBV19 with TRBJ2-7; the D is unclear. The CDR3 length is 15 residues. The germline V gene encodes CDR1 LNHDA and CDR2 SQIVND (reference sequence). V lost 7 bases and J lost 2, with 18 bases in between. The CDR3 DNA reads TGTGCCAGTAACCCACAGCCTAACCACCCCTACGAGCAGTACGTC. Translated, it gives CASNPQPNHPYEQYV.

The table lists this clonotype with a few counts. This chain joins TRBV5-4 and TRBJ2-1; TRBD2 agrees at 13 bases. CDR1 and CDR2 (germline): SGHNT, YYREEE (reference sequence). The CDR3 length is 17 residues. Germline trimming cut 5 bases from V and 7 bases from J; bases unmatched to any gene: 12. The CDR3 DNA is TGTGCCAGCAGTTCAAGGACTAGCGGGGGTGGGGTGAATGAGCAGTTCTTC. As protein: CASSSRTSGGGVNEQFF.

The chain has TRBV7-2 and TRBJ1-2, with TRBD1 matching over 8 bases. V dropped 5 bases and J dropped 0; count of bases not matched to a gene: 2. The CDR3 has 14 residues. The V gene's germline CDR1 is SGHTA and CDR2 FQGNSA. CDR3 nucleotides: TGTGCCAGCAGCCAGGGGGCGCCTAACTATGGCTACACCTTC. Protein sequence: CASSQGAPNYGYTF. Full variable domain (remainder filled in from reference TRBV7-2 and TRBJ1-2): GAGVSQSPSNKVTEKGKDVELRCDPISGHTALYWYRQSLGQGLEFLIYFQGNSAPDKSGLPSDRFSAERTGGSVSTLTIQRTQQEDSAVYLCASSQGAPNYGYTFGSGTRLTVV.

CDR3 sequence reads: CASSVRERGQPQHF. The CDR3 DNA is TGTGCCAGCAGCGTAAGGGAGAGAGGGCAGCCCCAGCATTTT. The chain has TRBV9 and TRBJ1-5, with D hard to call. This CDR3 contains 14 residues. Trimming took off 1 base at V and 7 bases at J, with 12 bases between the two ends. Germline loops: CDR1 SGDLS, CDR2 YYNGEE. Looking up the rest from reference TRBV9 and TRBJ1-5 gives the full variable domain: DSGVTQTPKHLITATGQRVTLRCSPRSGDLSVYWYQQSLDQGLQFLIQYYNGEERAKGNILERFSAQQFPDLHSELNLSSLELGDSALYFCASSVRERGQPQHFGDGTRLSIL.

This chain links TRBV28 with TRBJ1-5, with a possible D match to TRBD1 (5 bases). Germline V gives CDR1 MDHEN, CDR2 SYDVKM. The CDR3 is 18 amino acids. The ends were cut back, 5 bases at V and 0 bases at J, with 20 bases in the middle. The CDR3 sequence is CASSPPGTLRYSNQPQHF. CDR3 DNA: TGTGCCAGCAGTCCTCCCGGGACTTTACGGTATAGCAATCAGCCCCAGCATTTT.

This chain uses TRBV6-2 or TRBV6-3 with TRBJ2-7; TRBD1 matches at 7 bases. The trim removed 4 bases at V and 0 bases at J, leaving 6 bases unmatched. The CDR3 length is 15 residues. Germline values: CDR1 MNHEY, CDR2 SVGEGT. The CDR3 is CASSSGQSPSYEQYF. The CDR3 DNA is TGTGCCAGCAGTTCGGGACAGAGCCCCTCCTACGAGCAGTACTTC.

This clonotype turned up a few times. J is TRBJ2-7 and V is TRBV5-1, with a tentative D call TRBD2 (7 bases). The length of the CDR3 is 16 residues. CDR1 SGHRS and CDR2 YFSETQ come from the germline V gene. Trimming took 1 base from V and 0 from J, leaving 14 bases between them. As DNA, the CDR3 is TGCGCCAGCAGCTTGTCAGGGGAGGGCCTCTCCTACGAGCAGTACGTC. It yields the protein CASSLSGEGLSYEQYV.

This clonotype was observed many times. The CDR3 DNA reads as TGTGCCAGCAGCCTCACTAGCGGGAGGGCTACCGGGGAGCTGTTTTTT. This codes for CASSLTSGRATGELFF. V and J are TRBV13 and TRBJ2-2, with 13 bases that match TRBD2. The CDR3 extends over 16 amino acids. V shed 5 bases and J 5 bases; nucleotides not matched to a gene: 5. Per the germline V gene, CDR1 is PRHDT and CDR2 is FYEKMQ (reference sequence).

This clonotype was seen a handful of times. This rearrangement joins TRBV7-9 to TRBJ2-7; 9 bases fit TRBD1. CDR1 SEHNR and CDR2 FQNEAQ come from the germline V gene (reference sequence). The CDR3 length is 12 residues. The V and J ends lost 4 bases and 5 bases, in that order; junction bases with no gene match: 0. CDR3 residues: CASSWTGDEQYV. DNA for the CDR3: TGTGCCAGCAGCTGGACAGGGGACGAGCAGTACGTC.

This chain links TRBV12-3 or TRBV12-4 with TRBJ2-3; 12 bases line up with TRBD2. V lost 6 bases to trimming and J lost 4 bases; unmatched junction nucleotides: 8. The CDR3 has 16 residues. CDR3 nucleotide sequence: TGTGCCAGCAGCCTGACTAGCGGGAGAGTCCCAGATACGCAGTATTTT. Its protein product is CASSLTSGRVPDTQYF.

This clonotype has a count of ten or more. The rearrangement uses TRBV12-3 or TRBV12-4 and TRBJ2-4; no firm D call. Deletions cut 5 bases from V and 0 bases from J, with 11 bases between. The CDR3 loop spans 15 amino acids. Here the CDR3 DNA reads TGTGCCAGCAGTCCCCGCTCGTTAGCCAAAAACATTCAGTACTTC. Amino acid sequence: CASSPRSLAKNIQYF.

This clonotype was counted between two and nine times. The chain combines TRBV10-3 with TRBJ2-3; 13 bases agree with TRBD2. This CDR3 contains 16 residues. The V segment lost 6 bases and the J segment 4 bases; nucleotides outside the gene matches: 7. Per germline, CDR1 ENHRY and CDR2 SYGVKD. The CDR3 here is CAISVLAGGPADTQYF. Written as DNA, the CDR3 is TGTGCCATCAGCGTACTAGCGGGAGGGCCGGCAGATACGCAGTATTTT.

Ten or more counts support this clonotype. The chain couples TRBV4-3 to TRBJ2-3, with 9 bases lining up with TRBD2. The ends lost 4 bases at V and 2 bases at J; junction bases unmatched: 10. The CDR3 length is 17 residues. CDR1 and CDR2 (germline): LGHNA, YSLEER. The chain's CDR3 is CASSPRRAGGYTDTQYF. The DNA of the CDR3 is TGCGCCAGCAGCCCCCGCAGGGCGGGAGGGTACACAGATACGCAGTATTTT.

At least ten counts were recorded for this clonotype. The chain couples TRBV5-1 to TRBJ1-2; TRBD1 agrees at 7 bases. The CDR3 extends over 13 amino acids. Germline CDR1 reads SGHRS; CDR2 reads YFSETQ. Germline trimming cut 3 bases from V and 4 bases from J; bases unmatched to any gene: 3. This CDR3 reads CASSSTGSYGYTF. Here the CDR3 DNA reads TGCGCCAGCAGCTCGACAGGGTCCTATGGCTACACCTTC.

This clonotype was observed a handful of times. This chain uses TRBV20-1 with TRBJ1-5; 8 nucleotides line up with TRBD1. CDR3 size: 13 residues. Germline-derived CDR1 and CDR2 are DFQATT and SNEGSKA (reference sequence). Losses at the gene ends were 6 bases for V and 9 bases for J; bases not matched to a gene: 10. The CDR3 region is CSAKQGELWPQHF. DNA for the CDR3: TGCAGTGCCAAACAGGGGGAGTTGTGGCCCCAGCATTTT.

This clonotype has a count of ten or more. The chain couples TRBV20-1 to TRBJ2-7; the match to TRBD2 covers 7 bases. V shed 5 bases, J shed 6 bases, and the junction held 19 bases outside the gene matches. This CDR3 region has 16 residues. In germline, CDR1 is DFQATT, CDR2 SNEGSKA (reference sequence). The CDR3 loop is CSARRTFAGEFPEQYF. CDR3 DNA sequence: TGCAGTGCTCGAAGGACGTTTGCGGGAGAATTCCCCGAGCAGTACTTC.

This clonotype showed up just a few times. The J gene is TRBJ2-5, the V gene TRBV11-2, with unresolved D. The CDR3 has 14 amino acids. CDR1 SGHAT and CDR2 FQNNGV come from the germline V gene. V was trimmed by 3 bases and J by 2 bases, leaving 10 bases between them. This CDR3 reads CASSFTDTQETQYF. The CDR3 DNA is TGTGCCAGCAGCTTCACGGATACACAAGAGACCCAGTACTTC.

V gene TRBV7-8 combines with J gene TRBJ2-1; 7 bases are shared with TRBD2. V lost 7 bases to trimming and J lost 0 bases; unmatched junction nucleotides: 12. This CDR3 contains 17 residues. CDR1 and CDR2 from the germline V gene are SGHVS and FQNEAQ. The CDR3 is CASTPDRPSGSYNEQFF. The CDR3 DNA is TGTGCCAGCACCCCCGACCGTCCTAGCGGCTCCTACAATGAGCAGTTCTTC.

The CDR3 nucleotides are TGTGCCAGCAGCTTCCCCCCGCCAGATACGCAGTATTTT. Its translation is CASSFPPPDTQYF. This chain uses TRBV5-6 with TRBJ2-3; D unresolved. This CDR3 contains 13 residues. The ends were cut back, 2 bases at V and 4 bases at J, with 8 bases in the middle. Germline CDR1 and CDR2: SGHDT and YYEEEE.

V usage is TRBV5-8 and J usage is TRBJ1-1; 7 bases are a match to TRBD1. From germline, CDR1 is SGHTS and CDR2 YDEGEE. With 0 bases clipped from V and 6 bases from J, the junction kept 5 bases outside the gene matches. The length of the CDR3 is 14 residues. This CDR3 is CASSLEGGGAEAFF. The DNA of the CDR3 is TGTGCCAGCAGCTTGGAAGGGGGCGGTGCTGAAGCTTTCTTT.

This clonotype was seen only a few times. This sequence joins TRBV7-3 and TRBJ1-3, with unresolved D. V gave up 5 bases and J gave up 4 bases, with 21 bases separating them. Germline-derived CDR1 and CDR2 are SGHTA and FQGTGA. This CDR3 is built from 17 residues. In DNA form, the CDR3 reads TGTGCCAGCAGCACCACGAGTCTGGGTGCGAGGGGAAACACCATATATTTT. This gives the protein CASSTTSLGARGNTIYF.

This clonotype has just a few counts. CDR3 nucleotides: TGCGCCAGCAGCCAAGTTATTGGACTAGCGGGAGTTAGGCGGTCCAATGAGCAGTTCTTC. This codes for CASSQVIGLAGVRRSNEQFF. The V call is TRBV4-3, the J call TRBJ2-1; 13 bases are shared with TRBD2. The CDR3 spans 20 residues. Losses at the gene ends were 1 base for V and 6 bases for J; bases not matched to a gene: 15. Per germline, CDR1 LGHNA and CDR2 YSLEER.

This clonotype was detected a few times. The V call is TRBV20-1, the J call TRBJ1-1, with 9 bases matching TRBD1. The trim removed 1 base at V and 6 bases at J, leaving 6 bases unmatched. The germline V gene has CDR1 DFQATT and CDR2 SNEGSKA (reference sequence). The CDR3 is 14 residues long. The CDR3, as DNA: TGCAGTGCTAGAGCCGGGACAGGGAGGGCTGAAGCTTTCTTT. It specifies CSARAGTGRAEAFF.

This clonotype was picked up a small number of times. The chain links TRBV7-6 to TRBJ1-4; D is possibly TRBD1 (6 bases). The V end lost 5 bases, the J end lost 1 base, and 8 bases lay between the germline ends. Germline V gene sequence: CDR1 SGHVS, CDR2 FNYEAQ. This CDR3 is built from 14 residues. CDR3 coding DNA: TGTGCCAGCAGCCGAGGGGGAACTAATGAAAAACTGTTTTTT. Protein sequence: CASSRGGTNEKLFF. The whole variable domain, filled in from reference TRBV7-6 and TRBJ1-4, reads GAGVSQSPRYKVTKRGQDVALRCDPISGHVSLYWYRQALGQGPEFLTYFNYEAQQDKSGLPNDRFSAERPEGSISTLTIQRTEQRDSAMYRCASSRGGTNEKLFFGSGTQLSVL.

This clonotype was picked up a small number of times. The chain employs TRBV5-1 and TRBJ2-1; TRBD2 might be the D (6 bases). The CDR3 runs to 16 residues. Germline V gene data show CDR1 as SGHRS and CDR2 as YFSETQ. V lost 2 bases, J lost 3 bases, and 15 bases lay in between. The CDR3 DNA reads TGCGCCAGCAGCTTAAAAGTAGCGGAAATCTACAATGAGCAGTTCTTC. Amino acids: CASSLKVAEIYNEQFF.

This chain connects TRBV6-2 or TRBV6-3 to TRBJ2-2; D not resolved. V was trimmed by 2 bases and J by 3 bases, leaving 13 bases between them. CDR1 and CDR2 from the germline V gene are MNHEY and SVGEGT. This CDR3 has 16 amino acids. CDR3 protein: CASSYGPTGYTGELFF. CDR3 sequence (DNA): TGTGCCAGCAGTTACGGTCCCACCGGGTACACCGGGGAGCTGTTTTTT.

This clonotype was recorded a few times. V gene TRBV29-1 combines with J gene TRBJ1-2; D is uncertain. CDR1 is SQVTM, CDR2 ANQGSEA, per germline. The CDR3 has 13 residues. V lost 8 bases and J 2 bases, leaving 15 bases between the germline ends. CDR3 loop: CSIFSGPNYGYTF. The CDR3 DNA follows: TGCAGCATTTTTTCCGGGCCCAACTATGGCTACACCTTC.

This chain links TRBV28 with TRBJ2-3, with 13 positions matching TRBD2. CDR3 size: 17 residues. CDR1 is MDHEN, CDR2 SYDVKM, per germline. J gave up 1 base and V 6 bases, and 7 bases lay outside the gene matches. The CDR3 is CASRPAGTSGGTDTQYF. As DNA, the CDR3 is TGTGCCAGCAGACCAGCCGGGACTAGCGGGGGCACAGATACGCAGTATTTT.

V gene TRBV28 combines with J gene TRBJ1-5, with D perhaps matching TRBD1 (5 bases). The V end lost 8 bases, the J end lost 9 bases, and 17 bases lay between the germline ends. The CDR3 spans 13 residues. Germline loops: CDR1 MDHEN, CDR2 SYDVKM. The CDR3 bases are TGTGCCAGCGGTTCCCAGGTCCAGGGGCCCCAGCATTTT. Amino acids: CASGSQVQGPQHF.